This entry lists 8 T cell receptor beta chains sequenced from one sample in a study. Library preparation for bulk TCR sequencing followed a modified SMART protocol. TCRdb re-called the 5' RACE reads through MiXCR, storing one row per CDR3 protein. The repertoire has roughly 590 distinct CDR3 sequences, about a fifth of them found once; the top ten carry roughly 62%. The sample consisted of gluten tetramer+ CD4+ T cells from blood or duodenal biopsy (not recorded which); whether cultured is not recorded, taken while untreated, on a gluten-free diet, or during gluten challenge (not recorded which). These receptors were collected from a female donor with celiac disease.

The V call is TRBV11-2, the J call TRBJ2-5; D gene ambiguous. CDR3 size: 12 residues. Germline CDR1 reads SGHAT; CDR2 reads FQNNGV. V lost 1 base and J lost 5, with 5 bases in between. DNA of the CDR3: TGTGCCAGCAGCTTAGTATGGGAGACCCAGTACTTC. Translated: CASSLVWETQYF.

Within the sample, this clonotype is medium-sized (0.01 to 0.1%). The CDR3 spells CASSWGTGVNEQYF. The CDR3 bases are TGTGCCAGCAGCTGGGGGACAGGGGTTAACGAGCAGTACTTC. The chain links TRBV5-6 to TRBJ2-7; 10 bases align to TRBD1. Trimming cost V 3 bases and J 5 bases; bases outside gene matches: 5. The CDR3 length is 14 residues. Looked up from germline, CDR1 is SGHDT and CDR2 is YYEEEE.

As concerns this clonotype: Because the CDR3's place on the DNA is in doubt, the DNA is left out and the CDR3 is given as listed by TCRdb. This sequence joins TRBV24-1 and TRBJ2-2; the table calls TRBD1, which could not be checked here. Including both end residues, the CDR3 is 16 amino acids long. Looked up from germline, CDR1 is KGHDR and CDR2 is SFDVKD. The CDR3 reads CVTGGRSGRTPGSCFF.

This clonotype was found many times. The V and J genes are TRBV2 and TRBJ1-1; D not certain. CDR1 and CDR2 (germline): SNHLY, FYNNEI. Between the trimmed V and J ends, which lost 8 bases and 11 bases, there was a span of 15 bases. There are 11 residues in the CDR3. The chain's CDR3 is CASEGGRRAFF. DNA of the CDR3: TGTGCCAGCGAAGGAGGGAGGCGTGCTTTCTTT.

The rearrangement uses TRBV2 and TRBJ1-2; no reliable D call. The ends were cut back, 3 bases at V and 8 bases at J, with 10 bases in the middle. Germline V gives CDR1 SNHLY, CDR2 FYNNEI. The CDR3 consists of 12 residues. Here the CDR3 reads CASSDSGLGYTF. The CDR3 DNA reads TGTGCCAGCAGTGATTCCGGGCTAGGCTACACCTTC.

This clonotype came up many times. The genes are TRBV19 and TRBJ2-2; possibly TRBD2 for D (5 bases). The germline V and J ends were trimmed by 9 bases and 11 bases, with 19 bases remaining between them. Germline CDR1 reads LNHDA; CDR2 reads SQIVND (reference sequence). CDR3 length: 13 residues. CDR3 in DNA: TGTGCCAGCTCCCGAATATACGAGGGTGAGCTGTTTTTT. Protein: CASSRIYEGELFF.

The rearrangement uses TRBV5-5 and TRBJ2-3; D not resolved. The CDR3 totals 14 residues. Germline V gene sequence: CDR1 SGHKS, CDR2 YYEKEE (reference sequence). V shed 5 bases and J shed 1 base, with 11 bases lying between them. DNA of the CDR3: TGTGCCAGCAGGCAAACCGCCGGCACAGATACGCAGTATTTT. It yields the protein CASRQTAGTDTQYF.

The chain joins TRBV4-1 to TRBJ2-7; 12 nucleotides agree with TRBD1. CDR3 length: 14 residues. Germline V lookup: CDR1 MGHRA, CDR2 YSYEKL. Trimming removed 4 bases from V and 7 bases from J; junction bases left unmatched: 5. The CDR3 region has the DNA TGCGCCAGCAGCCTGGGACAGGGGGCGGGGGAGCAGTACTTC. Amino acids: CASSLGQGAGEQYF.